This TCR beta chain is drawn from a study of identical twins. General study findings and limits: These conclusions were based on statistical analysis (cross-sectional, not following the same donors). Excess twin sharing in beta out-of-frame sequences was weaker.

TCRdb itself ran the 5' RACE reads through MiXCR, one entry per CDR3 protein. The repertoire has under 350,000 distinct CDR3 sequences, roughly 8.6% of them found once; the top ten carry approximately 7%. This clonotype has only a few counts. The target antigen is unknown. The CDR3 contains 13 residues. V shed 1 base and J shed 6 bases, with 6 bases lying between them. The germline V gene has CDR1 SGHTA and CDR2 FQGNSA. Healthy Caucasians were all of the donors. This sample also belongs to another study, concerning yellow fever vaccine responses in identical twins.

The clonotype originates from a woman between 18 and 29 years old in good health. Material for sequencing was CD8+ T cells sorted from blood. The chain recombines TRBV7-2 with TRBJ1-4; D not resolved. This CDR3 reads CASSLDWDEKLFF. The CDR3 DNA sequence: TGTGCCAGCAGCTTAGACTGGGATGAAAAACTGTTTTTT.